This is a list of T cell receptor beta chains from one sample in a study of siplizumab effects on memory and regulatory T cells. TCRdb's copy holds only in-frame clones and misses some; the assay was immunoSEQ multiplex PCR. Of over 95,000 clones detected, around 93% appear once; the ten largest clones hold under 0.2%. Source material: non-Treg CD4+ T cells sorted from blood. The source of these receptors is a human donor in good health. The CDR3 runs from the conserved cysteine through the conserved F or W. D genes are given only for firm matches. Clone sizes are given selectively: once, few, many, or a class where the clone is expanded.

TRBD1	TRBV9	TRBJ2-5	NA	TGTGCCAGCAGCCCGCTACAGGGGCAGACCCAGTACTTC	CASSPLQGQTQYF
TRBD2	TRBV28	TRBJ2-1	NA	TGTGCCAGCAGTGGGACTAGCGGGGGGTTTGAGCATGAGCAGTTCTTC	CASSGTSGGFEHEQFF
NA	TRBV9	TRBJ1-2	NA	TGTGCCAGCAGCGCCCTTGGGATGGTGGGGGTCTATGGCTACACCTTC	CASSALGMVGVYGYTF
NA	TRBV27	TRBJ1-1	NA	TGTGCCAGCAGTCATTCAGGGGTATCAGCTTTCTTT	CASSHSGVSAFF
TRBD1	TRBV11-1	TRBJ1-1	NA	TGTGCCAGCAGCCCCGGGACAGGGGGGCAGAACACTGAAGCTTTCTTT	CASSPGTGGQNTEAFF
NA	TRBV6-5	TRBJ1-1	NA	TGTGCCAGCAATTCAGTCGGGAACACTGAAGCTTTCTTT	CASNSVGNTEAFF
NA	TRBV7-3	TRBJ2-5	NA	TGTGCCAGCAGCTATTCTAGCGAAGAGACCCAGTACTTC	CASSYSSEETQYF
NA	TRBV6-5	TRBJ1-5	NA	TGTGCCAGCAGTTACTCAGGGGTCAATCAGCCCCAGCATTTT	CASSYSGVNQPQHF
NA	TRBV11-2	TRBJ1-6	NA	TGTGCCAGCAGCTTAGTTAGGCACACCGGATCTGGTTCACCCCTCCACTTT	CASSLVRHTGSGSPLHF
TRBD2	TRBV7-2	TRBJ2-3	NA	TGTGCCAGCACCCCCTTGCTAGCGGGGGCACCCCCCGATACGCAGTATTTT	CASTPLLAGAPPDTQYF
NA	TRBV6-5	TRBJ1-4	NA	TGTGCCAGCAGGGGACATATCAGTGAAAAACTGTTTTTT	CASRGHISEKLFF
TRBD1	TRBV30	TRBJ1-5	once	TGTGCCTGGAGTCCAGAACGGACAGGGACAAGGCAGCCCCAGCATTTT	CAWSPERTGTRQPQHF
NA	TRBV9	TRBJ1-4	NA	TGTGCCAGCAGCGTAGGAGGGGTGGGTGAAAAACTGTTTTTT	CASSVGGVGEKLFF
NA	TRBV2	TRBJ2-2	NA	TGTGCCAGCACCCCCGACCGATCGAACACCGGGGAGCTGTTTTTT	CASTPDRSNTGELFF
NA	TRBV19	TRBJ2-7	NA	TGTGCCACAGTAGTCGGAATGGCGGTTGTGAGCTACGAGCAGTACTTC	CATVVGMAVVSYEQYF
NA	TRBV2	TRBJ2-7	NA	TGTGCCAGCAGTCCAAGTAGAAGCTCCTACGAGCAGTACTTC	CASSPSRSSYEQYF
TRBD2	TRBV11-2	TRBJ2-1	NA	TGTGCCAGCGGAGCGGGGGGGCGATTCAATGAGCAGTTCTTC	CASGAGGRFNEQFF
TRBD1	TRBV2	TRBJ2-2	NA	TGTGCCAGCGTGGGACAGGCCACCGGGGAGCTGTTTTTT	CASVGQATGELFF
TRBD2	TRBV7-3	TRBJ2-7	NA	TGTGCCAGCAGCCTAGCGGGGGCCTACGAGCAGTACTTC	CASSLAGAYEQYF
NA	TRBV10-3	TRBJ2-7	NA	TGTGCCATCAGTGAGTCTCACGAGCAGTACTTC	CAISESHEQYF
TRBD1	TRBV12-5	TRBJ1-1	NA	TGTGCTAGTGGTTGGGTGGGACAGGGGTTGACTGAAGCTTTCTTT	CASGWVGQGLTEAFF
NA	TRBV15	TRBJ2-3	NA	TGTGCCACCAGCAGAGATGTATCCGGCAGCGGAGGGACAGATACGCAGTATTTT	CATSRDVSGSGGTDTQYF
NA	TRBV28	TRBJ2-3	NA	TGTGCCAGCAGTTTTCAGGGCCCTAGCACAGATACGCAGTATTTT	CASSFQGPSTDTQYF
TRBD1	TRBV5-6	TRBJ2-5	NA	TGTGCCAGCAGCTTGAGAGGACAGGGGGTAGAGACCCAGTACTTC	CASSLRGQGVETQYF
NA	TRBV6-1	TRBJ1-1	NA	TGTGCCAGCAGTGAATTTAGTGCTTTGAACACTGAAGCTTTCTTT	CASSEFSALNTEAFF
NA	TRBV19	TRBJ2-1	NA	TGTGCCAGTAGTATAGGGGCGATTGAGCAGTTCTTC	CASSIGAIEQFF
TRBD2	TRBV5-1	TRBJ2-7	NA	TGCGCCAGCAGCTTGCTCCAAACGGGACTAGCGGGGGGTCATCAGCACTTC	CASSLLQTGLAGGHQHF
NA	TRBV19	TRBJ2-3	once	TGTGCCAGTAGTCTGCGACTAGAGGATACGCAGTATTTT	CASSLRLEDTQYF
NA	TRBV28	TRBJ2-3	NA	TGTGCCAGCAGCTGGAGGGATACGCAGTATTTT	CASSWRDTQYF
NA	TRBV14	TRBJ1-2	NA	TGTGCCAGCAGCCAAGATCTAGGGAGCGCATATGGCTACACCTTC	CASSQDLGSAYGYTF
NA	TRBV6-5	TRBJ2-3	NA	TGTGCCAGCAGTCAGGGAGAAGATACGCAGTATTTT	CASSQGEDTQYF
TRBD1	TRBV6-5	TRBJ1-2	NA	TGTGCCAGCATCGGACAGGGGGGGGCTGGCTACACCTTC	CASIGQGGAGYTF
NA	TRBV20-1	TRBJ1-2	NA	TGCAGTGCTAGCTCTACCTATGGCTACACCTTC	CSASSTYGYTF
NA	TRBV11-3	TRBJ2-3	NA	TGTGCCAGCAGCGATGTCACAGATACGCAGTATTTT	CASSDVTDTQYF
TRBD1	TRBV18	TRBJ1-4	NA	TGTGCCAGCTCACCCGGACAGGGGGGGAAAGCTAATGAAAAACTGTTTTTT	CASSPGQGGKANEKLFF
NA	TRBV21-1	TRBJ2-2	NA	TGTGCCAGCAGCTCTCGATGTTACGAGGGGGCGCGGGACACCGGGGAGCTGTTTTTT	CASSSRCYEGARDTGELFF
NA	TRBV11-1	TRBJ1-4	once	TGTGCCAGCAGCCGCCAGGCCGGGGGCCCTGAAAAACTGTTTTTT	CASSRQAGGPEKLFF
NA	TRBV19	TRBJ1-1	NA	TGTGCCAGTAGTCTCCAAACCGGGACAGAAGCTTTCTTT	CASSLQTGTEAFF
TRBD2	TRBV6-6	TRBJ2-7	NA	TGTGCCAGCAGTTCTGGACTAGAAGTCGGGGTCGAGCAGTACTTC	CASSSGLEVGVEQYF
TRBD2	TRBV7-2	TRBJ2-2	NA	TGTGCCGGCAGCCCCATCGTTCACGGGGGGGCCGTCGGGGAGCTGTTTTTT	CAGSPIVHGGAVGELFF
NA	TRBV9	TRBJ2-3	NA	TGTGCCAGCAGCCCTTTGGGGGGGACAAGCACAGATACGCAGTATTTT	CASSPLGGTSTDTQYF
NA	TRBV5-1	TRBJ1-2	NA	TGCGCCAGCAGCTTGTACAGGGACGATTCTAACTATGGCTACACCTTC	CASSLYRDDSNYGYTF
NA	TRBV6-1	TRBJ2-7	NA	TGTGCCAGCAGTGGCCAGGGGTACGAGCAGTACTTC	CASSGQGYEQYF
TRBD1	TRBV5-6	TRBJ1-5	NA	TGTGCCAGCAGCTATTGGGACAGGGCGGTGAGCAATCAGCCCCAGCATTTT	CASSYWDRAVSNQPQHF
NA	TRBV6-6	TRBJ1-2	NA	TGTGCCAGCAGCTCCTTTGAGGTCTATGGCTACACCTTC	CASSSFEVYGYTF
TRBD1	TRBV15	TRBJ1-1	once	TGTGCCACCAGAGCGGGGCAGGGGGCGAGGAACACTGAAGCTTTCTTT	CATRAGQGARNTEAFF
NA	TRBV29-1	TRBJ1-1	few	TGCAGCGGCGACGGAGCCAACACTGAAGCTTTCTTT	CSGDGANTEAFF
NA	TRBV7-2	TRBJ2-1	NA	TGTGCCAGCAGCCAAGCTCCCCAGGGTTGGAATGAGCAGTTCTTC	CASSQAPQGWNEQFF
NA	TRBV7-2	TRBJ2-7	NA	TGTGCCAGCAGCTTATCATGGGCCCGGGGGCAGTACGAGCAGTACTTC	CASSLSWARGQYEQYF
TRBD1	TRBV29-1	TRBJ2-6	NA	TGCAGCGTTGTCGGACAGGGTACCTCTGGGGCCAACGTCCTGACTTTC	CSVVGQGTSGANVLTF
NA	TRBV15	TRBJ2-1	NA	TGTGCCACCAGGGGGACCTACAATGAGCAGTTCTTC	CATRGTYNEQFF
NA	TRBV6-5	TRBJ1-2	NA	TGTGCCACCCGGGACGCTGATAACTATGGCTACACCTTC	CATRDADNYGYTF
TRBD2	TRBV5-1	TRBJ2-3	NA	TGCGCCAGCAGCTTGGGAAAACTAGCGGGGGTCACAGATACGCAGTATTTT	CASSLGKLAGVTDTQYF
NA	TRBV4-1	TRBJ2-7	once	TGCGCCAGCAGCCAAGCATGGGCCTACGAGCAGTACTTC	CASSQAWAYEQYF
NA	TRBV18	TRBJ1-1	NA	TGTGCCAGCTCACTCTTGCCTATCATGAACACTGAAGCTTTCTTT	CASSLLPIMNTEAFF